The 21 T cell receptor beta chains given below trace back to one sample, sequenced in a study of prognosis after radiotherapy for stage I lung cancer. From genomic DNA, two-round multiplex PCR was used to amplify TCR beta CDR3. During first-round PCR, primers specific to each TRBV and TRBJ gene were used. MiXCR, applied by TCRdb to the multiplex PCR reads, yields one record per CDR3 protein. The data hold about 59,000 distinct CDR3 sequences, with 26% observed a single time. The specimen was PBMCs, collected before or after stereotactic body radiation therapy (not recorded which). The receptor source for this set is a donor over 45 with non-small cell lung cancer.

Regarding this clonotype: A read error may be the cause here, since a much bigger clone is one base away. This rearrangement joins TRBV7-2 to TRBJ2-1; 7 nucleotides align to TRBD2. The V gene's germline CDR1 is SGHTA and CDR2 FQGNSA. V shed 5 bases and J 7 bases; nucleotides not matched to a gene: 14. The CDR3 length is 16 residues. This CDR3 is CASSQPRGLRGNEQFF. The CDR3, as DNA: TGTGCCAGCAGCCAACCCCGAGGGTTGCGGGGGAATGAGCAGTTCTTC.

This clonotype was recorded many times. The V and J genes are TRBV30 and TRBJ1-2, with a tentative D call TRBD1 (5 bases). The germline CDR1 and CDR2 sequences are GTSNPN and SVGIG (reference sequence). The CDR3 totals 13 residues. The germline V and J ends were trimmed by 4 bases and 4 bases, with 13 bases remaining between them. For the CDR3, the DNA is TGTGCCTGGACCAGGGACGGGGTCTATGGCTACACCTTC. It yields the protein CAWTRDGVYGYTF.

The V gene is TRBV11-2, the J gene TRBJ1-6, with 7 bases that match TRBD1. Germline CDR1 is SGHAT and CDR2 is FQNNGV. V shed 7 bases, J shed 0 bases, and the junction held 9 bases outside the gene matches. The CDR3 extends over 17 amino acids. Written as DNA, the CDR3 is TGTGCCAGCACAACCGGACAGGACTTCTCCTATAATTCACCCCTCCACTTT. As protein: CASTTGQDFSYNSPLHF.

This clonotype was detected many times. The rearrangement uses TRBV9 and TRBJ2-3, with D possibly matching TRBD1 (6 bases). The CDR3 runs 14 residues. Trimming pared 0 bases from V and 3 bases from J, leaving 8 bases between. Germline-derived CDR1 and CDR2 are SGDLS and YYNGEE. CDR3 sequence: CASSVGRGTDTQYF. CDR3 in DNA: TGTGCCAGCAGCGTAGGCAGGGGAACAGATACGCAGTATTTT. The whole variable domain, filled in from reference TRBV9 and TRBJ2-3, reads DSGVTQTPKHLITATGQRVTLRCSPRSGDLSVYWYQQSLDQGLQFLIQYYNGEERAKGNILERFSAQQFPDLHSELNLSSLELGDSALYFCASSVGRGTDTQYFGPGTRLTVL.

At least ten counts were recorded for this clonotype. The chain combines TRBV19 with TRBJ2-3, with 10 positions matching TRBD2. The CDR3 consists of 16 residues. J lost 5 bases, V lost 5 bases, and 10 bases had no gene match. Germline CDR1 LNHDA, CDR2 SQIVND (reference sequence). CDR3 nucleotide sequence: TGTGCCAGTAGTCCTCTAGCGGGGGCCCCACAAGATACGCAGTATTTT. Amino acids: CASSPLAGAPQDTQYF.

This clonotype was recorded at least ten times. The gene calls are TRBV9 and TRBJ2-5; TRBD2 aligns across 12 bases. CDR1 is SGDLS, CDR2 YYNGEE, per germline. The CDR3 loop spans 14 amino acids. V trimming: 3 bases; J trimming: 5 bases; junction bases outside the gene matches: 2. The CDR3 protein is CASSAGTSGETQYF. In DNA, the CDR3 is TGTGCCAGCAGCGCAGGGACTAGCGGGGAGACCCAGTACTTC.

On this clonotype itself: It differs at one base from a far larger clone, so likely a read error. The chain employs TRBV6-9 and TRBJ1-5, with unresolved D. This CDR3 region has 13 residues. The germline V gene has CDR1 MNHGY and CDR2 SVAAGI. DNA of the CDR3: TGTGCCAGCAGTTACGTCCGCAATCAGCCCCAGAATTTT. As protein: CASSYVRNQPQNF.

In this sample, this clonotype turned up many times. The chain carries TRBV7-2 and TRBJ2-1; TRBD2 might be the D (7 bases). The CDR3 totals 16 residues. V lost 0 bases and J lost 3, with 12 bases in between. Germline V gives CDR1 SGHTA, CDR2 FQGNSA. The CDR3 DNA follows: TGTGCCAGCAGCTTAGCTGGCGGGGGCGACTACAATGAGCAGTTCTTC. Translation: CASSLAGGGDYNEQFF.

This clonotype was recorded many times. V usage is TRBV2 and J usage is TRBJ1-1; TRBD1 aligns across 7 bases. The V segment lost 1 base and the J segment 4 bases; nucleotides outside the gene matches: 3. The germline V gene encodes CDR1 SNHLY and CDR2 FYNNEI. The CDR3 sequence is 14 residues long. DNA for the CDR3: TGTGCCAGCAGTGAAGAAGGGGGCAGCACTGAAGCTTTCTTT. Its protein product is CASSEEGGSTEAFF.

On this clonotype itself: The junction shows a germline mismatch at one end, possibly a read error. CDR3 DNA: TGTGCCAGCAGCTTGACGACCCAAAAGAGGACTGAAGCTTTCTTT. Translated: CASSLTTQKRTEAFF. The J gene is TRBJ1-1, the V gene TRBV5-1; unclear D gene. The CDR3 is made up of 15 amino acids. Germline-derived CDR1 and CDR2 are SGHRS and YFSETQ.

With respect to this clonotype: A much larger clone lies one base from this, so it may be a read error. This chain joins TRBV7-8 and TRBJ2-5, with D unresolved. Trimming removed 3 bases from V and 5 bases from J, with 19 bases in between. CDR1 SGHVS and CDR2 FQNEAQ come from the germline V gene. This CDR3 has 16 residues. The CDR3 region has the DNA TGTGCCAGCAGCTTCTACACCTACACTATGGATGAGACCCAGTACTTC. Amino acid sequence: CASSFYTYTMDETQYF.

This clonotype has at least ten counts. The CDR3 loop is CASRREETQYF. The CDR3 region has the DNA TGTGCCAGCAGGAGAGAAGAGACCCAGTACTTC. V and J are TRBV2 and TRBJ2-5; D uncertain. This CDR3 is 11 amino acids long. The germline gives CDR1 SNHLY, CDR2 FYNNEI. The V end was cut by 6 bases, the J end by 3 bases, with 5 bases between.

This clonotype was found many times. For the CDR3, the DNA is TGTGCCAGCAGTCTACAGGGGGCCGGCGAAATATATAATTCACCCCTCCACTTT. The encoded protein is CASSLQGAGEIYNSPLHF. V gene TRBV12-3 or TRBV12-4 combines with J gene TRBJ1-6, with 9 positions matching TRBD1. The CDR3 covers 18 residues. Trimming removed 5 bases from V and 4 bases from J; junction bases left unmatched: 12.

Only a few counts were recorded for this clonotype. With a much larger clone just one base away, this may be a read error. V usage is TRBV20-1 and J usage is TRBJ1-1, with 10 bases aligning to TRBD1. The V and J ends lost 0 bases and 3 bases, in that order; junction bases with no gene match: 13. Germline assignment: CDR1 DFQATT and CDR2 SNEGSKA (reference sequence). This CDR3 is 18 amino acids long. The CDR3 DNA reads as TGCAGTGCTAGAGATGATTTAGGACAGGGGGAAGCGGACACTGAAGCTTTCTTT. Protein product: CSARDDLGQGEADTEAFF.

This clonotype was found many times. CDR3 in DNA: TGTGCCAGCAGTTTAGTCGGGGGGTTGAGGGGCTACACCTTC. The encoded protein is CASSLVGGLRGYTF. This rearrangement joins TRBV28 to TRBJ1-2, with a weak D call TRBD1 (5 bases). This CDR3 has 14 amino acids. Germline values: CDR1 MDHEN, CDR2 SYDVKM. Trimming cost V 2 bases and J 8 bases, with 15 bases left between them.

This clonotype was seen repeatedly, ten times or more. This chain connects TRBV27 to TRBJ1-6; 8 positions match TRBD1. This CDR3 has 14 residues. Germline V gives CDR1 MNHEY, CDR2 SMNVEV (reference sequence). V gave up 8 bases and J gave up 8 bases; unmatched junction bases: 8. The CDR3 loop reads CASGATGEHSPLHF. CDR3 DNA sequence: TGTGCCAGCGGGGCGACAGGGGAACATTCACCCCTCCACTTT.

This clonotype was recorded at least ten times. The chain carries TRBV13 and TRBJ2-1, with 7 bases fitting TRBD1. Germline lookup yields CDR1 PRHDT and CDR2 FYEKMQ (reference sequence). The CDR3 spans 14 residues. The V and J ends lost 1 base and 7 bases, in that order; junction bases with no gene match: 4. The CDR3 sequence: CASSLARGQNEQFF. The CDR3, as DNA: TGTGCCAGCAGCTTAGCCCGGGGACAGAATGAGCAGTTCTTC. The whole variable domain, filled in from reference TRBV13 and TRBJ2-1, reads AAGVIQSPRHLIKEKRETATLKCYPIPRHDTVYWYQQGPGQDPQFLISFYEKMQSDKGSIPDRFSAQQFSDYHSELNMSSLELGDSALYFCASSLARGQNEQFFGPGTRLTVL.

This clonotype was seen at least ten times. The V call is TRBV12-3 or TRBV12-4, the J call TRBJ1-1, with unresolved D. The CDR3 contains 14 residues. Trimming removed 5 bases at V and 5 bases at J, with 15 bases between. Written as DNA, the CDR3 is TGTGCCAGCAGTCCCGAGTTTCTAATAACTGAAGCTTTCTTT. Translation gives CASSPEFLITEAFF.

This rearrangement joins TRBV29-1 to TRBJ1-4; a weak D match, TRBD1 (5 bases). CDR1 and CDR2 (germline): SQVTM, ANQGSEA. This CDR3 has 9 residues. In nucleotides, the CDR3 is TGCATCACGAAGGGGAAACTGTTTTTT. Protein: CITKGKLFF.

Of note for this clonotype: A read error is possible here, since a much larger clone lies one base away. The V and J genes are TRBV6-2 or TRBV6-3 and TRBJ1-6, with TRBD1 as a possible D gene (5 bases). Germline loops: CDR1 MNHEY, CDR2 SVGEGT. CDR3 length: 13 amino acids. In DNA, the CDR3 is TGTGGCAGCAGTGACCAGGGTTTAACACCCCCCCACTTT. The encoded protein is CGSSDQGLTPPHF.

A remark on this clonotype: This could be a read error, since a much larger clone is one nucleotide away. The chain has TRBV5-5 and TRBJ2-7; 8 bases agree with TRBD1. Per germline, CDR1 SGHKS and CDR2 YYEKEE (reference sequence). CDR3 size: 18 residues. In nucleotides, the CDR3 is TGTGACAGCAGCTTGGCATCTTGGGGGCAGGGGGCCTTCTACGAGCAGTACTTC. Its translation: CDSSLASWGQGAFYEQYF.